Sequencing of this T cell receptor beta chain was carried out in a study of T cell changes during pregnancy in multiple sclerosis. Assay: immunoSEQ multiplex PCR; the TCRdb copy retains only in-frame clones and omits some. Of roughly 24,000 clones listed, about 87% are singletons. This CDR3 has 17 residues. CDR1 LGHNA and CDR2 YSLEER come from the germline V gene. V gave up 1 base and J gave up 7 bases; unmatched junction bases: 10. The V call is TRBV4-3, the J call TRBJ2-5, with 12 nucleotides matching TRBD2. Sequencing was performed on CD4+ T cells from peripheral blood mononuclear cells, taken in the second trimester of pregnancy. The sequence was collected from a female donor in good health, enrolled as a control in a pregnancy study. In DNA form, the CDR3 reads TGCGCCAGCAGCCAAGGGACCCTAGCGGGGGGGCGTGGGACCCAGTACTTC. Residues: CASSQGTLAGGRGTQYF.